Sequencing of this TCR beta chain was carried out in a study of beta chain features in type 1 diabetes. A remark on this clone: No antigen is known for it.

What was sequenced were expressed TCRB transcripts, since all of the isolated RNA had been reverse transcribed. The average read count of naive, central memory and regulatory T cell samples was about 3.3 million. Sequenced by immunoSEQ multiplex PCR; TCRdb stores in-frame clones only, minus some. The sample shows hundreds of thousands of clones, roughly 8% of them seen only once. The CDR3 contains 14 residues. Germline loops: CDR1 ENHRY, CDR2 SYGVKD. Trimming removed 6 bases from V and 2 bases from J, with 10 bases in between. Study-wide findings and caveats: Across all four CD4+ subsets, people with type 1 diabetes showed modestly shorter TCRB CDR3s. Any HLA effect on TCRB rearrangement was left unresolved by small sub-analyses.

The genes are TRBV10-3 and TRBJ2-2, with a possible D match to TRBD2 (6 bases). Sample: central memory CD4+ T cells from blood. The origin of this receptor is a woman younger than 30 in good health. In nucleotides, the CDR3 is TGTGCCATCAGCGGTAGCGGAAACACCGGGGAGCTGTTTTTT. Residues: CAISGSGNTGELFF.